This T cell receptor (beta chain) came from a study of Tregs in tolerant kidney transplant recipients. Recipients received nonmyeloablative bone marrow transplants from related graft donors, with transient mixed chimerism. Unstimulated Tregs (CD4+CD25+CD127-) and CD4+CD25- non-Tregs were sorted from PBMCs. The length of the CDR3 is 15 residues. Germline-derived CDR1 and CDR2 are SGHTA and FQGNSA. The V end lost 4 bases, the J end lost 0 bases, and 10 bases lay between the germline ends. Study conclusions and caveats: Some patients' samples used different primers over time, so nucleotide sequences weren't comparable.

Regarding this clone: The antigen is undetermined.

Sequencing was performed with immunoSEQ multiplex PCR; in TCRdb, only in-frame clones are kept and a portion is missing. Of roughly 64,000 clones listed, around 87% are singletons. This receptor was identified in a human patient who received a combined kidney and bone marrow transplant. Some T cells may trace back to the graft donor. The V and J genes are TRBV7-2 and TRBJ2-1; D perhaps matches TRBD2 (6 bases). Sequenced here: CD4+ T cells from blood (PBMCs), sampled 6 months after the transplant. The DNA for the CDR3 is TGTGCCAGCAGCTCGGGACTTTACTCCTACAATGAGCAGTTCTTC. The encoded protein is CASSSGLYSYNEQFF. Supplemented by reference TRBV7-2 and TRBJ2-1, the full variable domain reads GAGVSQSPSNKVTEKGKDVELRCDPISGHTALYWYRQSLGQGLEFLIYFQGNSAPDKSGLPSDRFSAERTGGSVSTLTIQRTQQEDSAVYLCASSSGLYSYNEQFFGPGTRLTVL.